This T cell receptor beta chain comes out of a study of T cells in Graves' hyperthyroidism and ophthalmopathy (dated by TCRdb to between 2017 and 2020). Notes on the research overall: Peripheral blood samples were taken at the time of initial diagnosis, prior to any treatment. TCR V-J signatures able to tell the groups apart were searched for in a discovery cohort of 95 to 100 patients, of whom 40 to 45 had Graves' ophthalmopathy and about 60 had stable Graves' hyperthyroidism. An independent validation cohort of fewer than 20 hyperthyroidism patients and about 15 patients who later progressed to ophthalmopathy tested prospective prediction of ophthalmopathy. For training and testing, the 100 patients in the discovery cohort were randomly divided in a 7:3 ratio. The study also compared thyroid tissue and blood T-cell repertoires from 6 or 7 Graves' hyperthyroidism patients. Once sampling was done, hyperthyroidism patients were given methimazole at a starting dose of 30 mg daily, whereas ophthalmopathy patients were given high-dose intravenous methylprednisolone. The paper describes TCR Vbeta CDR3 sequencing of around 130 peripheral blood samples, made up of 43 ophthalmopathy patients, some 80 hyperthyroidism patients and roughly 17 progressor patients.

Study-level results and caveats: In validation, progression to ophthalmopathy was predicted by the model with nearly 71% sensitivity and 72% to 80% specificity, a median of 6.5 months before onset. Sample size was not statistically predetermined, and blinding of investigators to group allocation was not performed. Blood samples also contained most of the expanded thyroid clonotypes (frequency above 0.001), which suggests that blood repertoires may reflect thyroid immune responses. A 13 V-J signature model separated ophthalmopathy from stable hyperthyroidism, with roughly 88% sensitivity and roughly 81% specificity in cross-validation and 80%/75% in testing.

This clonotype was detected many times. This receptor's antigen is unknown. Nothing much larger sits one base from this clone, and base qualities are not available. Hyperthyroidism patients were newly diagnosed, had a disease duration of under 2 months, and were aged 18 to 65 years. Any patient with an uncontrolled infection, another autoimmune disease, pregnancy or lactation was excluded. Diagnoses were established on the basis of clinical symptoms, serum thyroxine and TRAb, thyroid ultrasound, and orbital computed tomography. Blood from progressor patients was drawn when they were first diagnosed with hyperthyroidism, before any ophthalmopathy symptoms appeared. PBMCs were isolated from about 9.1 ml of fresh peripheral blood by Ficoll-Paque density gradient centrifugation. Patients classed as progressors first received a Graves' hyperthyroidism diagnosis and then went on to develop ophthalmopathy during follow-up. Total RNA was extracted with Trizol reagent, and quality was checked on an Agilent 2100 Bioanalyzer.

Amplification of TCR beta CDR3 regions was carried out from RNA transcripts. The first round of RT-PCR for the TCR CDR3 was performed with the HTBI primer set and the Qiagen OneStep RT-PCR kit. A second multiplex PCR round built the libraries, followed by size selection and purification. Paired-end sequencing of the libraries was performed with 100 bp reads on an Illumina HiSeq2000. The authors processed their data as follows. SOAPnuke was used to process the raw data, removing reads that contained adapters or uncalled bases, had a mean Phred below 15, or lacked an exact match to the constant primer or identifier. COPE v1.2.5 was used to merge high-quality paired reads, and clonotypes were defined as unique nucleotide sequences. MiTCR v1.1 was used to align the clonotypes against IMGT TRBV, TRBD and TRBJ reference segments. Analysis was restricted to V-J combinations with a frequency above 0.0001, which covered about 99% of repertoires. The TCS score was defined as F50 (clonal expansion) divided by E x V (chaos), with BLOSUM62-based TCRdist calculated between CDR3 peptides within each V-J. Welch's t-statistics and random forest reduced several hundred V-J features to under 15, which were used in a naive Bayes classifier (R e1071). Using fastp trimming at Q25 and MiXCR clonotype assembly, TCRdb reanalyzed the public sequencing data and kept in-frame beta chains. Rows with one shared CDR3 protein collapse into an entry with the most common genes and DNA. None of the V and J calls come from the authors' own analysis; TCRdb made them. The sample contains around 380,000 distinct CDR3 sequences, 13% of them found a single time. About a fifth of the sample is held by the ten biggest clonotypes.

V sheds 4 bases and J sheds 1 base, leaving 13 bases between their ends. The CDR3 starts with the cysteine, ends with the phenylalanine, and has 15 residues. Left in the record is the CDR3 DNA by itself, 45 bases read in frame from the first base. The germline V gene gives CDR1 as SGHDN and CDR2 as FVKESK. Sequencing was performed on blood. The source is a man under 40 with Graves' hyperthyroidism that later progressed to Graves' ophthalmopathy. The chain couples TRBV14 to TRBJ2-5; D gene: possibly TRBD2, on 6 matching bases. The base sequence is TGTGCCAGCAGCCCCCTCGGGGGATCCCAAGAGACCCAGTACTTC. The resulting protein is CASSPLGGSQETQYF.